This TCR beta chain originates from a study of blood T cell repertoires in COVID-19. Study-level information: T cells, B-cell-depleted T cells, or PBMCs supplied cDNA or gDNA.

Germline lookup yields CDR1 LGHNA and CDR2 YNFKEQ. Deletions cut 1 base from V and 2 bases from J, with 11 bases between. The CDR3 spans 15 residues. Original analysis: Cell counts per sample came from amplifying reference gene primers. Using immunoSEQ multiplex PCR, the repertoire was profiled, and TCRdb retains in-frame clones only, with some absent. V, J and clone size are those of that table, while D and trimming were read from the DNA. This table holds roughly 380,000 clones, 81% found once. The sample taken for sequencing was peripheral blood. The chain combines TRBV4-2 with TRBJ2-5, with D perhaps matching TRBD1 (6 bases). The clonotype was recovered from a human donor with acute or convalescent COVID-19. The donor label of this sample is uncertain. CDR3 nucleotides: TGTGCCAGCAGCCAAGGGGGGCTAGCTCAAGAGACCCAGTACTTC. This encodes CASSQGGLAQETQYF.